The 22 T cell receptor beta chains listed next were all sequenced from one sample in a study of control samples from healthy donors and cancer patients. This table comes from immunoSEQ multiplex PCR, and its TCRdb copy is limited to in-frame clones, with some not included. The table records 170,000 or so clones, approximately 94% of them present only once. Material: blood. All receptors come from a woman under 30 in good health.

This chain joins TRBV4-1 and TRBJ1-1; D call uncertain. V was cut by 0 bases and J by 6 bases, with 8 bases left in between. Germline CDR1 is MGHRA and CDR2 is YSYEKL. The CDR3 extends over 13 amino acids. CDR3 in amino acids: CASSQEGWAEAFF. CDR3 coding DNA: TGCGCCAGCAGCCAAGAGGGGTGGGCTGAAGCTTTCTTT.

J is TRBJ1-5 and V is TRBV4-1, with TRBD1 as a possible D gene (5 bases). The V end lost 1 base, the J end lost 0 bases, and 7 bases lay between the germline ends. The CDR3 runs 15 residues. The germline gives CDR1 MGHRA, CDR2 YSYEKL. The CDR3 loop reads CASSQGGVSNQPQHF. CDR3 bases: TGCGCCAGCAGCCAAGGGGGCGTTAGCAATCAGCCCCAGCATTTT.

The chain joins TRBV2 to TRBJ1-1, with TRBD1 as a possible D gene (5 bases). Germline CDR1 reads SNHLY; CDR2 reads FYNNEI. The V gene lost 7 bases and the J gene lost 2 bases, with 11 bases spanning the gap. The CDR3 length is 13 residues. The CDR3 is CASILRVNTEAFF. The CDR3 nucleotides read TGTGCCAGCATCCTCAGGGTAAACACTGAAGCTTTCTTT.

This chain connects TRBV6-5 to TRBJ2-3; 9 nucleotides agree with TRBD1. The germline V gene encodes CDR1 MNHEY and CDR2 SVGAGI. CDR3 length equals 15 residues. J gave up 4 bases and V 2 bases, and 4 bases lay outside the gene matches. In nucleotides, the CDR3 is TGTGCCAGCAGTTACCCCGGGACAGGGTCAGATACGCAGTATTTT. Translation gives CASSYPGTGSDTQYF.

The J gene is TRBJ2-3, the V gene TRBV19; D unresolved. The V gene's germline CDR1 is LNHDA and CDR2 SQIVND (reference sequence). The CDR3 loop spans 14 amino acids. V lost 4 bases to trimming and J lost 4 bases, with 12 bases between them. This chain's CDR3 is CASSKVVRADTQYF. CDR3 sequence (DNA): TGTGCCAGTAGTAAAGTGGTAAGGGCAGATACGCAGTATTTT.

The V and J genes are TRBV6-6 and TRBJ1-6; no clear D. Germline values: CDR1 MNHNY, CDR2 SVGAGI (reference sequence). The ends were cut back, 2 bases at V and 8 bases at J, with 4 bases in the middle. This CDR3 has 12 amino acids. The CDR3 nucleotides are TGTGCCAGCAGTTACGCTGATTCACCCCTCCACTTT. As protein: CASSYADSPLHF.

V and J are TRBV2 and TRBJ1-2; a weak D match, TRBD1 (6 bases). Between the trimmed V and J ends, which lost 8 bases and 8 bases, there was a span of 21 bases. This CDR3 spans 14 amino acids. Per germline, CDR1 SNHLY and CDR2 FYNNEI. DNA for the CDR3: TGTGCCAGCGGTAAAACAGGGAGCGTGTCGGGCTACACCTTC. Protein: CASGKTGSVSGYTF.

CDR3 DNA: TGTGCCAGCACCCCCTCCGGGACAGGACCATATGGCTACACCTTC. Translating gives CASTPSGTGPYGYTF. The chain carries TRBV2 and TRBJ1-2, with TRBD1 matching over 8 bases. The CDR3 is 15 amino acids. Germline V lookup: CDR1 SNHLY, CDR2 FYNNEI. V lost 7 bases and J lost 5; bases outside the gene matches: 12. Full variable domain (rest looked up from reference TRBV2 and TRBJ1-2): EPEVTQTPSHQVTQMGQEVILRCVPISNHLYFYWYRQILGQKVEFLVSFYNNEISEKSEIFDDQFSVERPDGSNFTLKIRSTKLEDSAMYFCASTPSGTGPYGYTFGSGTRLTVV.

This clone was detected only a few times. J is TRBJ2-1 and V is TRBV7-2; 12 positions match TRBD1. Germline V lookup: CDR1 SGHTA, CDR2 FQGNSA. The CDR3 is 15 residues long. V gave up 6 bases and J gave up 6 bases; unmatched junction bases: 6. This CDR3 reads CASRDGTGGFNEQFF. As DNA, the CDR3 is TGTGCCAGCAGGGACGGGACAGGGGGCTTCAATGAGCAGTTCTTC.

As regards this clone: A junction end diverges from the germline sequence, so it may reflect a read error. The chain carries TRBV10-3 and TRBJ1-3; the D gene is possibly TRBD1 (6 bases). CDR1 is ENHRY, CDR2 SYGVKD, per germline. This CDR3 has 15 residues. The CDR3 protein is CATTGTRPSRNTIYF. In nucleotides, the CDR3 is TGTGCCACCACCGGGACAAGGCCCTCTAGAAACACCATATATTTT.

The chain uses TRBV6-5 and TRBJ1-2; 7 nucleotides align to TRBD1. V gave up 5 bases and J gave up 4 bases; unmatched junction bases: 7. Germline V gives CDR1 MNHEY, CDR2 SVGAGI. The CDR3 extends over 14 amino acids. The CDR3 loop reads CASSPPTGFYGYTF. The CDR3 nucleotides read TGTGCCAGCAGTCCCCCGACAGGGTTCTATGGCTACACCTTC.

The V gene is TRBV7-2, the J gene TRBJ2-2; no reliable D call. This CDR3 is built from 16 residues. The V and J ends lost 0 bases and 7 bases respectively, with 15 bases between them. Germline loops: CDR1 SGHTA, CDR2 FQGNSA. This CDR3 reads CASSLAPPPVGGELFF. In nucleotides, the CDR3 is TGTGCCAGCAGCTTAGCACCTCCCCCAGTCGGCGGGGAGCTGTTTTTT.

This chain links TRBV18 with TRBJ2-2, with D hard to call. Trimming pared 4 bases from V and 5 bases from J, leaving 8 bases between. The CDR3 is 13 amino acids. The germline V gene encodes CDR1 KGHSH and CDR2 LQKENI. CDR3 nucleotide sequence: TGTGCCAGCTCACGCCTGGGAACCGGGGAGCTGTTTTTT. Translation: CASSRLGTGELFF.

The J gene is TRBJ2-7, the V gene TRBV9; 7 bases agree with TRBD2. CDR1 and CDR2 (germline): SGDLS, YYNGEE. This CDR3 region has 15 residues. V lost 2 bases to trimming and J lost 6 bases; unmatched junction nucleotides: 11. The CDR3 reads CASSVAAGEAGEQYF. DNA of the CDR3: TGTGCCAGCAGCGTTGCGGCGGGGGAAGCTGGCGAGCAGTACTTC.

The chain has TRBV7-2 and TRBJ1-2, with D unresolved. Trimming cost V 1 base and J 8 bases, with 11 bases left between them. The CDR3 covers 13 residues. The germline CDR1 and CDR2 sequences are SGHTA and FQGNSA. CDR3: CASSLGATGGYTF. The CDR3 nucleotides read TGTGCCAGCAGCTTAGGGGCCACGGGGGGCTACACCTTC.

The chain has TRBV11-3 and TRBJ2-5; the D gene is possibly TRBD2 (6 bases). Trimming took off 5 bases at V and 6 bases at J, with 22 bases between the two ends. This CDR3 contains 16 residues. Germline assignment: CDR1 SGHNT and CDR2 YENEEA. The CDR3 nucleotides are TGTGCCAGCAGCGCGAGACTAGGTGGTTCCCATAAGACCCAGTACTTC. Encoded protein: CASSARLGGSHKTQYF. Full variable domain (remainder filled in from reference TRBV11-3 and TRBJ2-5): EAGVVQSPRYKIIEKKQPVAFWCNPISGHNTLYWYLQNLGQGPELLIRYENEEAVDDSQLPKDRFSAERLKGVDSTLKIQPAELGDSAVYLCASSARLGGSHKTQYFGPGTRLLVL.

The chain uses TRBV27 and TRBJ2-2, with a tentative D call TRBD2 (5 bases). Germline CDR1 is MNHEY and CDR2 is SMNVEV (reference sequence). Trimming took 2 bases from V and 6 from J, leaving 7 bases between them. CDR3 length equals 13 residues. For the CDR3, the DNA is TGTGCCAGCAGTTTAACGGGGTCCGGGGAGCTGTTTTTT. Amino acid sequence: CASSLTGSGELFF.

This chain joins TRBV6-5 and TRBJ2-7; D remains ambiguous. V was cut by 5 bases and J by 1 base, with 9 bases left in between. CDR3 length: 13 residues. Per the germline V gene, CDR1 is MNHEY and CDR2 is SVGAGI. CDR3 sequence reads: CASSNGPSYEQYF. CDR3 DNA sequence: TGTGCCAGCAGTAATGGGCCTTCCTACGAGCAGTACTTC.

The chain uses TRBV28 and TRBJ1-2, with 8 bases matching TRBD1. V shed 6 bases, J shed 4 bases, and the junction held 10 bases outside the gene matches. Per the germline V gene, CDR1 is MDHEN and CDR2 is SYDVKM. CDR3 size: 15 residues. The CDR3 bases are TGTGCCAGCAGGCAGACAGGGGCGGCCTTCTATGGCTACACCTTC. This encodes CASRQTGAAFYGYTF.

This chain uses TRBV9 with TRBJ2-1; weak D call: TRBD1 (5 bases). The CDR3 length is 14 residues. Trimming cost V 4 bases and J 6 bases, with 14 bases left between them. Germline V gives CDR1 SGDLS, CDR2 YYNGEE. The CDR3 nucleotides are TGTGCCAGCAGCCAGGGTCATAATCTCAATGAGCAGTTCTTC. Amino acid sequence: CASSQGHNLNEQFF.

The V call is TRBV2, the J call TRBJ1-2, with 7 bases that match TRBD1. The V gene end was trimmed by 4 bases and the J gene end by 6 bases; junction bases not matched to a gene: 8. CDR1 and CDR2 from the germline V gene are SNHLY and FYNNEI. The CDR3 is 14 residues long. As DNA, the CDR3 is TGTGCCAGCAGTGGACAGGGAAATCCACATGGCTACACCTTC. This sequence encodes CASSGQGNPHGYTF.

The rearrangement links TRBV5-1 to TRBJ2-7; TRBD2 matches 9 bases. With V trimmed by 0 bases and J by 1 base, 2 bases remained unmatched. The CDR3 is 15 amino acids. Germline loops: CDR1 SGHRS, CDR2 YFSETQ. CDR3 sequence (DNA): TGCGCCAGCAGCTTGGTCCTAGCGGGGTCCTACGAGCAGTACTTC. Residues: CASSLVLAGSYEQYF.